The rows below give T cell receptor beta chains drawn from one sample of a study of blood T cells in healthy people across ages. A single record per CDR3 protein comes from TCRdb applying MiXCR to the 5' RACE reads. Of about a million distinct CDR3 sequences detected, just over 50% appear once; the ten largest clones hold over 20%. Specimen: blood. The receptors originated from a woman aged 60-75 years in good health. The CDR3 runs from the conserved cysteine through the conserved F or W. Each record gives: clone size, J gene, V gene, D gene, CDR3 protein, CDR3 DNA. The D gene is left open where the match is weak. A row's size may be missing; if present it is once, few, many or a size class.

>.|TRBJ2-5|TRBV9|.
CASSSGHIQETQYF
TGTGCCAGCAGCTCCGGACACATCCAAGAGACCCAGTACTTC
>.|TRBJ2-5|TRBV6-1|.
CASSEPYGPAGETQYF
TGTGCCAGCAGTGAACCCTACGGGCCCGCCGGCGAGACCCAGTACTTC
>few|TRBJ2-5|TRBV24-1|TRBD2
CATSESLATQTQYF
TGTGCCACCAGTGAATCACTAGCGACCCAGACCCAGTACTTC
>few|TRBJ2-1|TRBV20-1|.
CSARGQDLLVANEQFF
TGCAGTGCTAGAGGCCAGGACTTACTAGTGGCCAATGAGCAGTTCTTC
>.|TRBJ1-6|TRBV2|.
CASSDWQGEAPLHF
TGTGCCAGCAGTGATTGGCAGGGAGAGGCACCCCTCCACTTT
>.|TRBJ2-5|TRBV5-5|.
CASSSSVETQYF
TGTGCCAGCAGCTCCTCAGTTGAGACCCAGTACTTC
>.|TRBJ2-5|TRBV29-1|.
CSARWTKETQYF
TGCAGCGCCCGTTGGACCAAAGAGACCCAGTACTTC
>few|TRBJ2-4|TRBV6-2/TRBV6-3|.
CASSYKGSIQYF
TGTGCCAGCAGTTACAAGGGAAGTATTCAGTACTTC
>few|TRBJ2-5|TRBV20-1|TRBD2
CSAPGLALKTQYF
TGCAGTGCCCCGGGACTAGCGTTAAAGACCCAGTACTTC
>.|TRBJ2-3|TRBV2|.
CASRPDGDTQYF
TGTGCCAGCAGGCCTGATGGAGATACGCAGTATTTT
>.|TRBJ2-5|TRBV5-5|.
CASSLVLVREQYF
TGTGCCAGCAGCTTGGTTCTGGTGAGGGAGCAGTACTTC
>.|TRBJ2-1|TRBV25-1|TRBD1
CASSELIWVTGGDYNEQFF
TGTGCCAGCAGTGAACTCATATGGGTAACAGGGGGAGATTACAATGAGCAGTTCTTC
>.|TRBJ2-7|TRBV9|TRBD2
CASSVESGSSYEQYF
TGTGCCAGCAGCGTAGAAAGCGGGAGCTCCTACGAGCAGTACTTC
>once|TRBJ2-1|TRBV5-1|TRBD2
CASSFSGDTYNEQFF
TGCGCCAGCAGCTTTAGCGGGGATACCTACAATGAGCAGTTCTTC
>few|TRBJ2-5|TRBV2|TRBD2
CASRTSGWGETQYF
TGTGCCTCTAGGACTAGCGGTTGGGGTGAGACCCAGTACTTC
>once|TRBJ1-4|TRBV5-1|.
CASSLTLTGGEKLFF
TGCGCCAGCAGCTTGACCTTGACAGGAGGTGAAAAACTGTTTTTT
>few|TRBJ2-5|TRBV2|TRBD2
CARGLAGVVTQYF
TGTGCCAGGGGACTAGCGGGAGTTGTGACCCAGTACTTC
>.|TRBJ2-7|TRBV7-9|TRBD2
CASSLKLADSYEQYF
TGTGCCAGCAGCTTAAAACTAGCGGACAGCTACGAGCAGTACTTC
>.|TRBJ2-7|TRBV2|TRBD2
CASSPRTSGRWFSYEQYF
TGTGCCAGCAGTCCTCGGACTAGCGGGAGATGGTTCTCCTACGAGCAGTACTTC
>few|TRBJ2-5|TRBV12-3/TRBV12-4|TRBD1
CASSLGDREFETQYF
TGTGCCAGCAGTTTAGGCGACAGGGAGTTTGAGACCCAGTACTTC
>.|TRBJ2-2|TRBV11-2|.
CASSVGTTGSFGELFF
TGTGCCAGCAGCGTAGGAACCACGGGAAGCTTCGGGGAGCTGTTTTTT
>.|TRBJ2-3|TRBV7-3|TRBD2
CASSWGLAGTGPGDTQYF
TGTGCCAGCAGCTGGGGACTAGCGGGAACCGGCCCGGGAGATACGCAGTATTTT
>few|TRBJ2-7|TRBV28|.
CASSLSLTGYEQYF
TGTGCCAGCAGTTTATCCTTGACCGGCTACGAGCAGTACTTC
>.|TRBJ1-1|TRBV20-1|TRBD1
CSARTGLELNTEAFF
TGCAGTGCAAGGACAGGGTTGGAGTTGAACACTGAAGCTTTCTTT
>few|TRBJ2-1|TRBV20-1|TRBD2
CSARAASGRDNEQFF
TGCAGTGCTAGGGCCGCTAGCGGGAGGGACAATGAGCAGTTCTTC
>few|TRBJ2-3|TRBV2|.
CATSGADTQYF
TGTGCCACCTCGGGGGCAGATACGCAGTATTTT
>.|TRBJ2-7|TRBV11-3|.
CASSPFGADYEQYF
TGTGCCAGCAGCCCCTTTGGCGCCGACTACGAGCAGTACTTC
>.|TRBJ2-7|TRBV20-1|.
CSAKPEDYSYEQYF
TGCAGTGCTAAGCCAGAGGATTACTCCTACGAGCAGTACTTC
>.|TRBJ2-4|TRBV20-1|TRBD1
CSAPRDRSKEQYF
TGCAGTGCGCCCCGGGACAGGAGCAAAGAGCAGTACTTC
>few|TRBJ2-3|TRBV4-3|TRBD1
CASSQVQGATQYF
TGCGCCAGCAGCCAAGTTCAGGGGGCTACGCAGTATTTT
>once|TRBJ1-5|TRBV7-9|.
CASSSRTASNQPQHF
TGTGCCAGCAGTTCGAGGACAGCTAGCAATCAGCCCCAGCATTTT
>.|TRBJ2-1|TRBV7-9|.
CASNRLEGNEQFF
TGTGCCAGCAACCGACTAGAGGGCAATGAGCAGTTCTTC
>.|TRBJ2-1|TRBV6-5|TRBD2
CASRPELAGNNEQFF
TGTGCCAGCAGGCCGGAACTAGCGGGAAACAATGAGCAGTTCTTC
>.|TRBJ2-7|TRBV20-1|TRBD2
CSARAGLGHGNEQYF
TGCAGTGCTAGAGCGGGACTAGGGCACGGCAATGAGCAGTACTTC
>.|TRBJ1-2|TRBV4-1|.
CASSQLGAGYTF
TGCGCCAGCAGCCAGCTCGGGGCTGGCTACACCTTC
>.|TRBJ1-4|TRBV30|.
CAWSGMGLRLFF
TGTGCCTGGAGTGGGATGGGGTTGAGACTGTTTTTT
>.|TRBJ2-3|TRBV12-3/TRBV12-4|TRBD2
CASPPLGREIRDTQYF
TGTGCCAGCCCCCCGTTGGGGCGGGAGATTCGAGATACGCAGTATTTT
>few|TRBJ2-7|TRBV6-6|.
CASSPRQAYEQYF
TGTGCCAGCAGCCCAAGACAGGCCTACGAGCAGTACTTC
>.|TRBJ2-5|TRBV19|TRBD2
CASSIGAGELAVQETQYF
TGTGCCAGTAGTATTGGCGCGGGAGAGCTAGCGGTCCAAGAGACCCAGTACTTC
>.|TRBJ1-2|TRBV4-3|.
CASSQELVRTLIVRYGYTF
TGCGCCAGCAGCCAAGAATTAGTAAGAACGTTAATTGTTCGATATGGCTACACCTTC
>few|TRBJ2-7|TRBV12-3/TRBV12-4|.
CASSRAGHPYEQYF
TGTGCCAGCAGTCGAGCGGGACACCCCTACGAGCAGTACTTC
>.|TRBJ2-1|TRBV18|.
CASSPDSRNEQFF
TGTGCCAGCTCACCGGACAGTAGGAATGAGCAGTTCTTC
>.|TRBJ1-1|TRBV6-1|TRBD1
CASSRRTGYMNTVAFF
TGTGCCAGCAGTAGACGGACAGGCTACATGAACACTGTAGCTTTCTTT
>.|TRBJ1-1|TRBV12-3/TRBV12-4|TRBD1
CASSRGTNTEAFF
TGTGCCAGCAGCAGGGGGACCAACACTGAAGCTTTCTTT
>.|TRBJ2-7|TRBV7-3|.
CASSPRTGSSYNEQYF
TGTGCCAGCAGCCCCCGGACGGGAAGCTCCTACAATGAGCAGTACTTC
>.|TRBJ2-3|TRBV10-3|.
CAISDLLGNPSTDTQYF
TGTGCCATCAGTGATCTCTTGGGGAACCCTTCCACAGATACGCAGTATTTT
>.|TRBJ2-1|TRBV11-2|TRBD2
CASSLRAGGLNEQFF
TGTGCCAGCAGCTTAAGAGCGGGAGGGCTCAATGAGCAGTTCTTC
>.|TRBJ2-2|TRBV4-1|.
CASSRRPGKWGTGELFF
TGCGCCAGCAGCCGAAGGCCGGGAAAGTGGGGCACCGGGGAGCTGTTTTTT
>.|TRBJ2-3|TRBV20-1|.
CSAFVDTQYF
TGCAGTGCCTTTGTAGATACGCAGTATTTT
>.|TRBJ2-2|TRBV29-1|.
CSVGVGSGGTGELFF
TGCAGCGTTGGTGTCGGGAGCGGAGGCACCGGGGAGCTGTTTTTT
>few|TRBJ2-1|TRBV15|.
CATSRDMSSEEQFF
TGTGCCACCAGCAGAGATATGTCGTCGGAAGAGCAGTTCTTC
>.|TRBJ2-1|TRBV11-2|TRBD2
CASSFGTSGQQFF
TGTGCCAGCAGCTTCGGGACTAGCGGGCAGCAGTTCTTC
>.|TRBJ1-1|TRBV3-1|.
CASSYAQGVYTEAFF
TGTGCCAGCAGCTACGCACAGGGAGTCTACACTGAAGCTTTCTTT
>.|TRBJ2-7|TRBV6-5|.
CASSYSNPTEAYEQYF
TGTGCCAGCAGTTACTCGAATCCGACAGAAGCCTACGAGCAGTACTTC
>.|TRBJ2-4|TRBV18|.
CASSPGSGEDIQYF
TGTGCCAGCTCGCCAGGGTCCGGAGAGGACATTCAGTACTTC
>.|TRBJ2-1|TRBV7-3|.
CASSFRGDRDNEQFF
TGTGCCAGCAGCTTCAGGGGTGATAGGGACAATGAGCAGTTCTTC
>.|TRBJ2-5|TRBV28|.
CASSTSWETQYF
TGTGCCAGCAGTACTTCTTGGGAGACCCAGTACTTC
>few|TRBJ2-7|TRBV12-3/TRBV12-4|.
CASRQGHGEQYF
TGTGCCAGCAGGCAGGGCCACGGCGAGCAGTACTTC
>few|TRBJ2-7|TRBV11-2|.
CASSFSVSGGYEQYF
TGTGCCAGCAGCTTCTCGGTTAGCGGAGGATACGAGCAGTACTTC
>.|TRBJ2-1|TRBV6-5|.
CASSVWGNEQFF
TGTGCCAGCAGTGTCTGGGGGAATGAGCAGTTCTTC